This T cell receptor (beta chain) comes out of a study of regulatory T cells in long-lasting Graves disease. Study at large: Graves' cases, newly diagnosed, had used antithyroid drugs under 3 months.

The authors built TCR beta libraries using iRepertoire HTBI primers and Arm-PCR of CDR3 regions. TCRdb used MiXCR to reprocess the multiplex PCR reads, holding one entry per CDR3 protein. The table includes 550,000 to 600,000 distinct CDR3 sequences, about 16% detected once. Time point specified: newly diagnosed GD, antithyroid drugs for less than 3 months. PBMC RNA was the source of the TCR library. The sample was also linked to a second study, of T cells in Graves' hyperthyroidism and ophthalmopathy. In that study: Exclusions: uncontrolled infection, other autoimmune disease, pregnancy, lactation. Model output signaled ophthalmopathy a median approximately 6 months ahead of onset.

This sample comprised peripheral blood mononuclear cells (PBMCs), obtained at new diagnosis, from a patient treated with antithyroid drugs. The sequence was collected from a man aged 18 to 29 with Graves disease.

CDR3 in amino acids: CATSNKPGQGDDEQFF. DNA of the CDR3: TGTGCCACCAGTAATAAACCGGGACAGGGGGATGATGAGCAGTTCTTC. This chain joins TRBV24-1 and TRBJ2-1; 11 bases line up with TRBD1. The CDR3 totals 16 residues. Germline CDR1 and CDR2: KGHDR and SFDVKD. V trimming: 6 bases; J trimming: 8 bases; junction bases outside the gene matches: 11.